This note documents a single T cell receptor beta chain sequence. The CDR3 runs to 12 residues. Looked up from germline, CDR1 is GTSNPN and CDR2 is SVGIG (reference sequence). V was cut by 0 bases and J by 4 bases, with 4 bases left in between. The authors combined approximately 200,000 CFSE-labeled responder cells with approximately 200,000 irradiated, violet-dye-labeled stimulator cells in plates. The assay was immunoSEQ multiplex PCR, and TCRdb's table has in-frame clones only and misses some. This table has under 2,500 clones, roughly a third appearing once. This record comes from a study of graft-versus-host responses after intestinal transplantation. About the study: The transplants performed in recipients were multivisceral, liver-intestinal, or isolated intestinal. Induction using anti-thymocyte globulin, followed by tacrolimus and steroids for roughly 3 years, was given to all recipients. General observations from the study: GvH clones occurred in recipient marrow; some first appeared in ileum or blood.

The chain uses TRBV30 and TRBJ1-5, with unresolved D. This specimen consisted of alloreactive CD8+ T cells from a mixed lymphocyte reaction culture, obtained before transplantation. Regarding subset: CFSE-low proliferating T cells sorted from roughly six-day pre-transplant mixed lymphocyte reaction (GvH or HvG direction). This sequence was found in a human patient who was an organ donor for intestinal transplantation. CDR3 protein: CAWSVDNQPQHF. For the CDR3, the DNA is TGTGCCTGGAGTGTGGATAATCAGCCCCAGCATTTT.